These 13 T cell receptor beta chains were sequenced from one sample in a study of blood T cell repertoires in COVID-19 (dated by TCRdb to between 2020 and 2021). Preparation of the library involved the immunoSEQ multiplex PCR assay. TCRdb provides this immuneACCESS table in a form limited to in-frame rearrangements. Some clones are lacking; in checked studies, under half of them reflect an unresolved V gene, and why the rest are absent is not known. The sample records some 70,000 clones, about four fifths of which are singletons. Approximately 6.8% of the sample is held by the ten biggest clonotypes. The sample consisted of peripheral blood. All receptors come from a woman between 55 and 75 years old with acute or convalescent COVID-19.

The chain carries TRBV2 and TRBJ1-2; TRBD1 agrees at 8 bases. The CDR3 extends over 13 amino acids. Germline CDR1 SNHLY, CDR2 FYNNEI. V lost 6 bases, J lost 4 bases, and 4 bases stayed unmatched. The chain's CDR3 is CASRGQGPYGYTF. The CDR3 bases are TGTGCCAGCAGAGGACAGGGCCCCTATGGCTACACCTTC.

The chain couples TRBV5-1 to TRBJ2-2; 8 bases fit TRBD1. V gave up 1 base and J gave up 3 bases; unmatched junction bases: 2. The CDR3 extends over 15 amino acids. The germline CDR1 and CDR2 sequences are SGHRS and YFSETQ. The CDR3 DNA reads as TGCGCCAGCAGCTTGAAACAGGGGGACACCGGGGAGCTGTTTTTT. This translates into CASSLKQGDTGELFF.

This clone has just one count. The chain carries TRBV9 and TRBJ2-5; 9 bases map to TRBD1. The CDR3 is 16 amino acids. Germline V lookup: CDR1 SGDLS, CDR2 YYNGEE. Trimming cost V 0 bases and J 2 bases; bases outside gene matches: 5. This CDR3 is CASSVVGTGLQETQYF. The CDR3 DNA reads TGTGCCAGCAGCGTAGTCGGGACAGGGCTTCAAGAGACCCAGTACTTC. The variable domain in full, with the rest retrieved from reference TRBV9 and TRBJ2-5, is DSGVTQTPKHLITATGQRVTLRCSPRSGDLSVYWYQQSLDQGLQFLIQYYNGEERAKGNILERFSAQQFPDLHSELNLSSLELGDSALYFCASSVVGTGLQETQYFGPGTRLLVL.

This rearrangement joins TRBV29-1 to TRBJ1-2, with 8 bases identical to TRBD1. The CDR3 spans 14 residues. V shed 5 bases and J 1 base; nucleotides not matched to a gene: 6. The germline CDR1 and CDR2 sequences are SQVTM and ANQGSEA. This CDR3 is CSVPTGDLNYGYTF. CDR3 sequence (DNA): TGCAGCGTTCCGACAGGGGATCTTAACTATGGCTACACCTTC.

The rearrangement links TRBV19 to TRBJ1-1; weak D call: TRBD1 (6 bases). V dropped 3 bases and J dropped 2 bases, with 16 bases sitting between them. This CDR3 is built from 16 residues. Germline V gene sequence: CDR1 LNHDA, CDR2 SQIVND (reference sequence). DNA for the CDR3: TGTGCCAGTAGTATTGATAGACAGGCGATAAACACTGAAGCTTTCTTT. Its translation: CASSIDRQAINTEAFF.

This clone appeared once. The chain recombines TRBV27 with TRBJ1-2, with D hard to call. The germline CDR1 and CDR2 sequences are MNHEY and SMNVEV (reference sequence). The CDR3 sequence is 17 residues long. V lost 3 bases, J lost 3 bases, and 20 bases lay in between. CDR3 amino acids: CASSLKSPGHMDYGYTF. CDR3 bases: TGTGCCAGCAGTTTGAAGTCTCCGGGTCACATGGACTATGGCTACACCTTC.

The rearrangement joins TRBV7-8 to TRBJ1-5, with D perhaps TRBD1 (6 bases). V was trimmed by 3 bases and J by 1 base, leaving 13 bases between them. Germline V gene sequence: CDR1 SGHVS, CDR2 FQNEAQ. The CDR3 is 16 residues long. As DNA, the CDR3 is TGTGCCAGCAGCTTCGAGGGACACGAGAGCAATCAGCCCCAGCATTTT. It is translated as CASSFEGHESNQPQHF.

This clone was counted a few times. This chain joins TRBV2 and TRBJ1-6; 9 nucleotides agree with TRBD1. The CDR3 consists of 14 residues. CDR1 is SNHLY and CDR2 is FYNNEI in the germline V gene. Trimming cost V 5 bases and J 8 bases; bases outside gene matches: 4. The CDR3 DNA reads as TGTGCCAGCAGTTCTCGACAGGGGGATTCACCCCTCCACTTT. The encoded protein is CASSSRQGDSPLHF. The variable domain in full, with the rest retrieved from reference TRBV2 and TRBJ1-6, is EPEVTQTPSHQVTQMGQEVILRCVPISNHLYFYWYRQILGQKVEFLVSFYNNEISEKSEIFDDQFSVERPDGSNFTLKIRSTKLEDSAMYFCASSSRQGDSPLHFGNGTRLTVT.

The rearrangement links TRBV14 to TRBJ1-5; D unclear. The CDR3 consists of 12 residues. The V and J ends lost 1 base and 7 bases respectively, with 5 bases between them. Germline CDR1 and CDR2: SGHDN and FVKESK. CDR3 DNA: TGTGCCAGCAGCCAAGGGCGGCAGCCCCAGCATTTT. This codes for CASSQGRQPQHF.

The rearrangement joins TRBV6-5 to TRBJ1-5, with 7 bases aligning to TRBD1. This CDR3 has 12 amino acids. Germline V gene sequence: CDR1 MNHEY, CDR2 SVGAGI. V shed 10 bases, J shed 6 bases, and the junction held 6 bases outside the gene matches. CDR3 sequence reads: CATQGGGQPQHF. For the CDR3, the DNA is TGTGCCACTCAGGGGGGAGGTCAGCCCCAGCATTTT.

The rearrangement uses TRBV5-4 and TRBJ2-7; possibly TRBD2 for D (6 bases). Trimming took off 0 bases at V and 2 bases at J, with 9 bases between the two ends. Germline CDR1 SGHNT, CDR2 YYREEE (reference sequence). The CDR3 consists of 14 residues. The CDR3 DNA follows: TGTGCCAGCAGCTTGGCCGGGACTGCCTACGAGCAGTACTTC. Its protein is CASSLAGTAYEQYF.

The rearrangement links TRBV7-9 to TRBJ1-3; D is undetermined. CDR3 size: 18 residues. Deletions cut 4 bases from V and 7 bases from J, with 26 bases between. Germline V gives CDR1 SEHNR, CDR2 FQNEAQ (reference sequence). Here the CDR3 DNA reads TGTGCCAGCAGCTCCCCGGGGTCGAAACAAGAGTTGCGGAACACCATATATTTT. It is translated as CASSSPGSKQELRNTIYF.

The chain recombines TRBV9 with TRBJ2-7, with 11 bases lining up with TRBD1. The V gene's germline CDR1 is SGDLS and CDR2 YYNGEE. This CDR3 contains 15 residues. The trim removed 4 bases at V and 2 bases at J, leaving 5 bases unmatched. The DNA for the CDR3 is TGTGCCAGCAGCCCCGGACAGGGGGCCACCTACGAGCAGTACTTC. Translation gives CASSPGQGATYEQYF.